The sequence of this T cell receptor beta chain was determined in a study of blood T cell repertoires in COVID-19. Study in general: From the United States, Italy and Spain came samples of acute and convalescent COVID-19. T cells, B-cell-depleted T cells, or PBMCs supplied cDNA or gDNA.

Authors' analysis steps: Counts of nucleated cells, estimated from reference gene primer amplification, were obtained. Here immunoSEQ multiplex PCR was the method, and the copy in TCRdb shows in-frame clones only, minus some. V and J calls and clone size are given by that table; D and trimming were obtained from the DNA. The table shows hundreds of thousands of clones, with approximately 88% occurring only once. Germline CDR1 SEHNR, CDR2 FQNEAQ (reference sequence). V was trimmed by 1 base and J by 8 bases, leaving 9 bases between them. The CDR3 is 14 amino acids. This sequence was found in a woman between 45 and 60 years old with active or convalescent COVID-19. Source material: peripheral blood. The chain has TRBV7-9 and TRBJ1-6, with D unclear. Written as DNA, the CDR3 is TGTGCCAGCAGCTTAGGGAAGGGAGATTCACCCCTCCACTTT. It specifies CASSLGKGDSPLHF.